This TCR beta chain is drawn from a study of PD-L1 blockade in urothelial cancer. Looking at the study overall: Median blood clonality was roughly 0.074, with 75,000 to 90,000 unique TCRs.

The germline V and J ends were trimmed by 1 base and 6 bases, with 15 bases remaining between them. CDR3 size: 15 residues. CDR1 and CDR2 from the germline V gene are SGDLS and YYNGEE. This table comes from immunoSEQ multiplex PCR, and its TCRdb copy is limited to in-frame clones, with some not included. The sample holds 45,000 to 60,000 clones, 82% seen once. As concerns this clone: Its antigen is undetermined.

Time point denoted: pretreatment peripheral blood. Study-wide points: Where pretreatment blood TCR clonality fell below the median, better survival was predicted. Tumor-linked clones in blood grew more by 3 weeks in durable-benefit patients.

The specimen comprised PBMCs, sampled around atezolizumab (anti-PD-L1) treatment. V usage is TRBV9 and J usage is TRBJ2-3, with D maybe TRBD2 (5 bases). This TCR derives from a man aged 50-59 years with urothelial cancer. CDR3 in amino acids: CASSVFSSTRDTQYF. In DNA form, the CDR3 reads TGTGCCAGCAGCGTATTTTCTAGCACTAGGGATACGCAGTATTTT.